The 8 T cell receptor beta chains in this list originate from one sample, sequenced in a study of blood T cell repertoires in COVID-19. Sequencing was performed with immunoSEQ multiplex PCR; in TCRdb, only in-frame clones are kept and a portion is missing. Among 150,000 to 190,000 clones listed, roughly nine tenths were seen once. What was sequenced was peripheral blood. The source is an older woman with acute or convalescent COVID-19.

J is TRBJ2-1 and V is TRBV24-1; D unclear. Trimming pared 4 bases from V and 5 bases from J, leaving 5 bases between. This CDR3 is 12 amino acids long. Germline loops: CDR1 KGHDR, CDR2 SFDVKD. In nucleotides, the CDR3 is TGTGCCACCAGTGAGCTAGACAATGAGCAGTTCTTC. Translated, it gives CATSELDNEQFF.

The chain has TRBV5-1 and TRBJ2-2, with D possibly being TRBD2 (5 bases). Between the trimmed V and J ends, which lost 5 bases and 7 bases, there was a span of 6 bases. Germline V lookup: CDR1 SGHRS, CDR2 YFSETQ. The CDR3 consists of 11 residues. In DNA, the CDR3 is TGCGCCAGCAGAGGGAGCGGGGAGCTGTTTTTT. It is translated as CASRGSGELFF.

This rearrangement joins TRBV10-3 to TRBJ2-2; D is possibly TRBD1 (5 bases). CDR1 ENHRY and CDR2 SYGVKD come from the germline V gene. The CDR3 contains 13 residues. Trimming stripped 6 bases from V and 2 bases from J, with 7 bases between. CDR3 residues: CAIRTANTGELFF. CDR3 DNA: TGTGCCATCAGGACAGCTAACACCGGGGAGCTGTTTTTT.

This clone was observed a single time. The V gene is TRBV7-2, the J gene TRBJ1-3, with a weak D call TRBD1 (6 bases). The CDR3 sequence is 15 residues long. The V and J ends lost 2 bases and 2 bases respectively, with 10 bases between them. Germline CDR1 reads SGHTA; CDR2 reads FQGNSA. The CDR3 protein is CASSLSGTTGNTIYF. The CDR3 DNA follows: TGTGCCAGCAGCTTATCCGGGACAACTGGAAACACCATATATTTT.

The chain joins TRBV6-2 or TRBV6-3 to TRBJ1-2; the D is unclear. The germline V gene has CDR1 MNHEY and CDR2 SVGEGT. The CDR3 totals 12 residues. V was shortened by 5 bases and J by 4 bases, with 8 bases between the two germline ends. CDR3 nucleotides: TGTGCCAGCAGTGAGAATGGCTATGGCTACACCTTC. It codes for CASSENGYGYTF.

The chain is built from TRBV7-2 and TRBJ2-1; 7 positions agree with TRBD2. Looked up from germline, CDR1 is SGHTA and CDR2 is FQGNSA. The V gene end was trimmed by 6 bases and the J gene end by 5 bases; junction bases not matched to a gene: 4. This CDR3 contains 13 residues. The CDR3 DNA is TGTGCCAGCAGGAGGGGAGGGGACAATGAGCAGTTCTTC. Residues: CASRRGGDNEQFF.

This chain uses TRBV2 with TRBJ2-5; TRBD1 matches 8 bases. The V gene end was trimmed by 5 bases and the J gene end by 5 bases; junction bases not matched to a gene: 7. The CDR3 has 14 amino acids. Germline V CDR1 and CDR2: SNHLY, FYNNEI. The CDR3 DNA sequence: TGTGCCAGCAGTAAAGACAGGGGCGGCGAGACCCAGTACTTC. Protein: CASSKDRGGETQYF. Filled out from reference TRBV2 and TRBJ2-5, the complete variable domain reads EPEVTQTPSHQVTQMGQEVILRCVPISNHLYFYWYRQILGQKVEFLVSFYNNEISEKSEIFDDQFSVERPDGSNFTLKIRSTKLEDSAMYFCASSKDRGGETQYFGPGTRLLVL.

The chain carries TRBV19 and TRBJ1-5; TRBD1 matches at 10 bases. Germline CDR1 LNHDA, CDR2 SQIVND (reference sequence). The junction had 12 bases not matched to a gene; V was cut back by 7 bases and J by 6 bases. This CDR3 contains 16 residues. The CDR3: CASTPRPGQGVQPQHF. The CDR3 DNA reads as TGTGCCAGTACCCCTAGGCCCGGACAGGGGGTTCAGCCCCAGCATTTT.